This paragraph reports one T cell receptor beta chain. These data belong to a study of blood T cell repertoires in COVID-19. At the level of the study: From T cells, B-cell-depleted T cells, or PBMCs came the material, which was cDNA or gDNA.

Cohort assignment relied on participant-reported clinical history. Cohort 3 donors were reported recovered after two negative PCRs, clearance, or symptom resolution. Per the original methods: Estimation of nucleated cell counts was performed using reference gene primer amplification. The data were produced by immunoSEQ multiplex PCR, yet TCRdb's version contains in-frame clones alone and is incomplete. V and J calls and clone size are those listed in that table; D and trimming were worked out from the DNA. The sample includes more than 350,000 clones, more than 80% seen only once; the top ten take 0.9% to 1.1%. The germline V gene encodes CDR1 SGHNT and CDR2 YYREEE (reference sequence). The V gene end was trimmed by 3 bases and the J gene end by 10 bases; junction bases not matched to a gene: 9. The CDR3 has 14 amino acids.

The rearrangement links TRBV5-4 to TRBJ2-1; 8 nucleotides line up with TRBD2. This receptor was taken from a man younger than 35 who had recovered from COVID-19. Material for sequencing was PBMCs or T cells enriched from blood (not recorded which). The CDR3 sequence: CASSSGGPSQEQFF. DNA for the CDR3: TGTGCCAGCAGCTCGGGGGGGCCTTCACAGGAGCAGTTCTTC.